Listed here are 22 T cell receptor beta chains from one sample, sequenced in a study of blood T cell repertoires in COVID-19 (TCRdb year 2020). Library creation used the immunoSEQ multiplex PCR assay. TCRdb limited this immuneACCESS table to in-frame rearrangements with V and J called. A share of clones is missing; checked studies link under half to unresolved V genes, and the rest is unexplained. The sample table holds roughly 350,000 clones, of which around 87% were seen once. The top ten hold over 9.5% of the sample. The sequencing input was peripheral blood. The receptors derive from a woman in her thirties with COVID-19, enrolled during active disease.

The CDR3 nucleotides read TGCGCCAGCAGCCAAGATCCCTTAGCCTCCTACAATGAGCAGTTCTTC. It translates to CASSQDPLASYNEQFF. The genes are TRBV4-1 and TRBJ2-1, with no clear D. This CDR3 has 16 residues. Per germline, CDR1 MGHRA and CDR2 YSYEKL. V lost 0 bases to trimming and J lost 0 bases, with 9 bases between them.

The J gene is TRBJ2-1, the V gene TRBV30; D uncertain. The germline gives CDR1 GTSNPN, CDR2 SVGIG (reference sequence). The CDR3 is 15 amino acids. With 0 bases removed from V and 0 bases from J, the gap between germline ends came to 9 bases. DNA for the CDR3: TGTGCCTGGAGTGTCAGGAAGAGCTCCTACAATGAGCAGTTCTTC. It translates to CAWSVRKSSYNEQFF.

The chain is built from TRBV2 and TRBJ1-4; a weak D match, TRBD1 (6 bases). CDR3 length equals 15 residues. V shed 6 bases and J shed 5 bases, with 16 bases lying between them. Germline V gives CDR1 SNHLY, CDR2 FYNNEI. CDR3 loop: CASRPVRDTNEKLFF. In nucleotides, the CDR3 is TGTGCCAGCAGGCCCGTCCGGGACACAAATGAAAAACTGTTTTTT.

The CDR3 loop reads CASSLSPGALGYTEAFF. DNA for the CDR3: TGTGCCAGCAGTTTATCCCCGGGTGCTCTAGGTTACACTGAAGCTTTCTTT. This chain connects TRBV28 to TRBJ1-1; D is undetermined. The CDR3 loop spans 17 amino acids. CDR1 is MDHEN and CDR2 is SYDVKM in the germline V gene. V was pared by 1 base and J by 3 bases, with 18 bases between.

This clone was counted a few times. This rearrangement joins TRBV12-3 or TRBV12-4 to TRBJ2-7; no reliable D call. Trimming removed 3 bases from V and 7 bases from J, with 7 bases in between. The CDR3 totals 11 residues. CDR3 region: CASSFLEEQYF. For the CDR3, the DNA is TGTGCCAGCAGTTTTTTAGAAGAGCAGTACTTC.

V is TRBV10-3 and J is TRBJ2-3; possibly TRBD1 for D (6 bases). This CDR3 is built from 17 residues. The V gene's germline CDR1 is ENHRY and CDR2 SYGVKD. V lost 4 bases, J lost 5 bases, and 22 bases lay in between. This CDR3 reads CAISGPSGQQKGDTQYF. Here the CDR3 DNA reads TGTGCCATCAGTGGCCCCTCCGGACAGCAAAAGGGAGATACGCAGTATTTT.

The CDR3 protein is CASRLAGGPRETQYF. The CDR3, as DNA: TGTGCCAGCAGACTAGCGGGAGGGCCGAGAGAGACCCAGTACTTC. This chain uses TRBV14 with TRBJ2-5; TRBD2 aligns across 13 bases. CDR3 length: 15 amino acids. Per germline, CDR1 SGHDN and CDR2 FVKESK. V shed 6 bases, J shed 4 bases, and the junction held 5 bases outside the gene matches.

In nucleotides, the CDR3 is TGTGCCAGCAGTTCCGTCCGGCGGAAGAACACTGAAGCTTTCTTT. Translation gives CASSSVRRKNTEAFF. This sequence joins TRBV6-5 and TRBJ1-1, with D unresolved. Germline CDR1 reads MNHEY; CDR2 reads SVGAGI. V was shortened by 4 bases and J by 1 base, with 13 bases between the two germline ends. CDR3 length: 15 amino acids.

This CDR3 is CASSQGTGKFNEQYF. For the CDR3, the DNA is TGTGCCAGCAGCCAGGGGACAGGGAAATTCAACGAGCAGTACTTC. The J gene is TRBJ2-7, the V gene TRBV5-6; TRBD1 matches 9 bases. V shed 4 bases and J 5 bases; nucleotides not matched to a gene: 10. There are 15 residues in the CDR3. The germline CDR1 and CDR2 sequences are SGHDT and YYEEEE.

This clone was observed a handful of times. J is TRBJ1-2 and V is TRBV2; 8 bases match TRBD1. Per the germline V gene, CDR1 is SNHLY and CDR2 is FYNNEI. The CDR3 sequence is 13 residues long. V trimming: 10 bases; J trimming: 7 bases; junction bases outside the gene matches: 11. CDR3 region: CATESDRETGYTF. CDR3 bases: TGTGCCACTGAGTCGGACAGGGAGACTGGCTACACCTTC.

The V call is TRBV4-3, the J call TRBJ2-7, with TRBD1 matching over 9 bases. The CDR3 is 14 residues long. Germline loops: CDR1 LGHNA, CDR2 YSLEER. V gave up 3 bases and J gave up 4 bases; unmatched junction bases: 4. CDR3 protein: CASSHYRGRYEQYF. The CDR3 DNA is TGCGCCAGCAGCCACTACAGGGGGCGGTACGAGCAGTACTTC.

The gene calls are TRBV4-1 and TRBJ1-3; D remains unclear. The CDR3 has 16 amino acids. Germline loops: CDR1 MGHRA, CDR2 YSYEKL. The V end lost 0 bases, the J end lost 3 bases, and 12 bases lay between the germline ends. CDR3 protein: CASSQEGLGLGNTIYF. CDR3 sequence (DNA): TGCGCCAGCAGCCAAGAAGGACTGGGCCTTGGAAACACCATATATTTT.

The chain couples TRBV28 to TRBJ1-5; a possible D gene is TRBD1 (5 bases). Germline loops: CDR1 MDHEN, CDR2 SYDVKM. The CDR3 extends over 14 amino acids. V was trimmed by 2 bases and J by 5 bases, leaving 10 bases between them. The CDR3 DNA sequence: TGTGCCAGCAGTTTAGGCGGGGCCGATCAGCCCCAGCATTTT. Translation: CASSLGGADQPQHF.

In DNA form, the CDR3 reads TGTGCCAGCAGCCCGGGACAGGGGATCTACGAGCAGTACTTC. Protein sequence: CASSPGQGIYEQYF. The rearrangement uses TRBV3-1 (or the pseudogene TRBV3-2) and TRBJ2-7, with TRBD1 matching over 10 bases. With V trimmed by 4 bases and J by 3 bases, 3 bases remained unmatched. Germline CDR1 reads LGHDT; CDR2 reads YNNKEL (reference sequence). This CDR3 has 14 residues.

The sample holds many counts of this clone. V gene TRBV11-2 combines with J gene TRBJ2-1; 8 nucleotides match TRBD2. V shed 8 bases and J 0 bases; nucleotides not matched to a gene: 6. The CDR3 sequence is 15 residues long. Germline assignment: CDR1 SGHAT and CDR2 FQNNGV. The CDR3 sequence: CASSVSGNSYNEQFF. As DNA, the CDR3 is TGTGCCAGCTCAGTTAGCGGGAACTCCTACAATGAGCAGTTCTTC.

The chain combines TRBV5-1 with TRBJ2-2; a weak D match, TRBD1 (5 bases). The CDR3 spans 16 residues. V lost 4 bases, J lost 7 bases, and 20 bases lay in between. Per germline, CDR1 SGHRS and CDR2 YFSETQ. The CDR3 DNA reads TGCGCCAGCAGCCCTATTGTGTCAGGGTACGGCGGGGAGCTGTTTTTT. It specifies CASSPIVSGYGGELFF.

The genes are TRBV5-1 and TRBJ1-2; 7 nucleotides agree with TRBD1. The CDR3 is 14 residues long. The ends lost 0 bases at V and 4 bases at J; junction bases unmatched: 3. CDR1 is SGHRS, CDR2 YFSETQ, per germline. The CDR3 region has the DNA TGCGCCAGCAGCTTGGGACAGGGCACCTATGGCTACACCTTC. Translating it yields CASSLGQGTYGYTF. Full variable domain (outside the CDR3, taken from reference TRBV5-1 and TRBJ1-2): KAGVTQTPRYLIKTRGQQVTLSCSPISGHRSVSWYQQTPGQGLQFLFEYFSETQRNKGNFPGRFSGRQFSNSRSEMNVSTLELGDSALYLCASSLGQGTYGYTFGSGTRLTVV.

The chain couples TRBV7-2 to TRBJ2-3; the match to TRBD2 covers 10 bases. V lost 2 bases, J lost 6 bases, and 8 bases stayed unmatched. Germline CDR1 and CDR2: SGHTA and FQGNSA. The CDR3 totals 16 residues. CDR3 in amino acids: CASSLQAGGPGDTQYF. Here the CDR3 DNA reads TGTGCCAGCAGCTTACAAGCGGGAGGGCCCGGGGATACGCAGTATTTT.

The rearrangement uses TRBV19 and TRBJ2-1, with D possibly TRBD1 on 6 matching bases. V was pared by 4 bases and J by 5 bases, with 18 bases between. Looked up from germline, CDR1 is LNHDA and CDR2 is SQIVND (reference sequence). The CDR3 contains 16 residues. The CDR3 loop is CASSTRDIGNHNEQFF. The DNA of the CDR3 is TGTGCCAGTAGTACACGGGACATAGGGAACCACAATGAGCAGTTCTTC. Combining the CDR3 with reference TRBV19 and TRBJ2-1 gives the whole variable domain DGGITQSPKYLFRKEGQNVTLSCEQNLNHDAMYWYRQDPGQGLRLIYYSQIVNDFQKGDIAEGYSVSREKKESFPLTVTSAQKNPTAFYLCASSTRDIGNHNEQFFGPGTRLTVL.

The CDR3 DNA is TGTGCCAGCAGTGAGAGGGTCGGTCAGCCCCAGCATTTT. Its protein product is CASSERVGQPQHF. The chain uses TRBV2 and TRBJ1-5; no clear D gene. Trimming removed 3 bases from V and 6 bases from J, with 9 bases in between. Germline loops: CDR1 SNHLY, CDR2 FYNNEI. This CDR3 has 13 amino acids.

The chain couples TRBV25-1 to TRBJ2-5, with a tentative D call TRBD2 (5 bases). The germline V gene has CDR1 MGHDK and CDR2 SYGVNS. Trimming stripped 8 bases from V and 2 bases from J, with 12 bases between. The CDR3 covers 13 residues. CDR3 loop: CASDPGSQETQYF. Here the CDR3 DNA reads TGTGCCAGCGATCCGGGATCACAAGAGACCCAGTACTTC.

This rearrangement joins TRBV4-3 to TRBJ1-4; D unresolved. Germline V gene data show CDR1 as LGHNA and CDR2 as YSLEER. The CDR3 sequence is 15 residues long. V was shortened by 0 bases and J by 8 bases, with 13 bases between the two germline ends. The CDR3 protein is CASSQEGGASEKLFF. In DNA, the CDR3 is TGCGCCAGCAGCCAAGAAGGAGGCGCGAGCGAAAAACTGTTTTTT.